The next 4 T cell receptor beta chains were all read from a single sample in a study of T cell clonality in common variable immunodeficiency (dated by TCRdb to 2015 to 2017). To prepare the library, the immunoSEQ multiplex PCR assay was applied. Entries here come from immuneACCESS through TCRdb and include only in-frame sequences with V and J called. Some clones fail to appear in such tables; in the studies checked, an unresolved V gene covers under half of the shortfall, and the cause of the remainder is unknown. In this sample the table shows tens of thousands of clones, and no singletons are among them. The ten largest make up about 5.9% of the sample. Sequencing was done on a sample of peripheral blood mononuclear cells. The receptors were gathered from a person aged 18 to 75 in good health.

The part of the CDR3 DNA that was read is TGTGCCAGTAGTTACCAAGCCACCCACGAC. It codes for CASSYQATHD. The complete CDR3 protein is CASSYQATHDYTF. The genes are TRBV19 and TRBJ1-2; D gene unclear. The sequence runs out 3 residues before the end of the CDR3; the remainder is reconstructed from the germline J gene. The CDR3 is 13 residues long. Germline V gives CDR1 LNHDA, CDR2 SQIVND (reference sequence).

As for this clone: The CDR3 extends 3 residues past the end of the read, so its final part is completed from the germline J gene. V and J are TRBV7-2 and TRBJ1-2; D gene uncertain. The CDR3 is 15 residues long. Germline V gene sequence: CDR1 SGHTA, CDR2 FQGNSA. The covered CDR3 bases are TGTGCCAGCAGCCCAACCCCGGGGAGCAATTACGAC. Encoded protein: CASSPTPGSNYD. The whole CDR3 sequence reads CASSPTPGSNYDYTF. Variable domain in full (rest from reference TRBV7-2 and TRBJ1-2): GAGVSQSPSNKVTEKGKDVELRCDPISGHTALYWYRQSLGQGLEFLIYFQGNSAPDKSGLPSDRFSAERTGGSVSTLTIQRTQQEDSAVYLCASSPTPGSNYDYTFGSGTRLTVV.

This clone was observed at least ten times. The sequenced CDR3 bases are TGTGCCAGCAGCTTAGGACTAGCGGGGATCCAAGAGACC. This translates into CASSLGLAGIQET. From start to end, the CDR3 is CASSLGLAGIQETQYF. The chain carries TRBV13 and TRBJ2-5, with 10 nucleotides matching TRBD2. The sequence runs out 3 residues before the end of the CDR3; the remainder is reconstructed from the germline J gene. This CDR3 has 16 amino acids. The germline V gene encodes CDR1 PRHDT and CDR2 FYEKMQ (reference sequence). With 0 bases clipped from V and 1 base from J, the junction kept 2 bases outside the gene matches.

Regarding this clone: The read stops 3 residues short of the end of the CDR3; the missing end is completed from the germline J gene. This sequence joins TRBV11-2 and TRBJ2-7; 7 positions match TRBD1. The CDR3 sequence is 13 residues long. The germline V gene encodes CDR1 SGHAT and CDR2 FQNNGV. J lost 6 bases, V lost 1 base, and 3 bases had no gene match. The part of the CDR3 DNA that was read is TGTGCCAGCAGCTTAGGACAGGGCGTCGAG. It encodes CASSLGQGVE. The whole CDR3 reads CASSLGQGVEQYF.